Below, one TCR beta chain is given with its context. What it binds is not known. CDR3 size: 18 residues. Between the trimmed V and J ends, which lost 0 bases and 0 bases, there was a span of 15 bases. Germline V gene data show CDR1 as MGHRA and CDR2 as YSYEKL. The data derive from a study of blood T cells in healthy people across ages. Study results and caveats: CMV status of donors was unknown, possibly confounding expanded clonotype changes.

Next came a second PCR, run for roughly 6 to 11 cycles, which used a sample-barcoded 5' primer along with a J-beta primer mix. Sequencing recovered at least 3 million CDR3-containing paired-end reads from each sample. MiXCR, run by TCRdb on the 5' RACE reads, gives a single entry per CDR3 protein. The table includes about 680,000 distinct CDR3 sequences, approximately 49% detected once. V usage is TRBV4-1 and J usage is TRBJ2-4; either TRBD1 or TRBD2 may fit D (6 bases each). Sequenced input: blood. This receptor was taken from a woman aged 55-69 years in good health. The CDR3 DNA follows: TGCGCCAGCAGCCAAGAAACACAGGGAGGAAGAGCCAAAAACATTCAGTACTTC. Translation: CASSQETQGGRAKNIQYF.